This TCR beta chain was retrieved from a study of blood T cell repertoires in COVID-19. Background on the study: Collection of acute and convalescent COVID-19 samples took place in the United States, Italy and Spain.

The germline V gene encodes CDR1 SQVTM and CDR2 ANQGSEA. V was pared by 7 bases and J by 6 bases, with 12 bases between. The CDR3 has 11 residues. The repertoire was sequenced with immunoSEQ multiplex PCR; TCRdb's copy has only in-frame clones and lacks some. The repertoire holds 250,000 to 300,000 clones, roughly 79% seen once, with 2.5% to 3.5% in the top ten. The chain couples TRBV29-1 to TRBJ1-2, with a possible D match to TRBD1 (5 bases). Sequencing input: peripheral blood. This TCR came from a woman aged 60-70 years with active or convalescent COVID-19. This chain's CDR3 is CSGRGGDGYTF. The CDR3 region has the DNA TGCAGCGGCCGGGGAGGGGATGGCTACACCTTC.